This entry is about one T cell receptor (beta chain). Clones were sequenced by immunoSEQ multiplex PCR, and TCRdb holds only the in-frame ones, with some missing. Of under 450,000 clones listed, roughly 88% are singletons. These data are taken from a study of blood T cell repertoires in COVID-19. For the study at large: Spain, Italy and the United States supplied samples that represented acute and convalescent COVID-19. T cells, B-cell-depleted T cells, or PBMCs provided the cDNA or gDNA that served as material.

Followed over time, Seattle patients had been enrolled while infection was active. Germline values: CDR1 SQVTM, CDR2 ANQGSEA. The CDR3 spans 11 residues. J was trimmed by 8 bases and V by 4 bases; bases with no gene match: 5. Sample: peripheral blood. This sequence was found in a woman in her forties or fifties with COVID-19, enrolled during active disease. The chain has TRBV29-1 and TRBJ2-7, with 7 bases aligning to TRBD1. As DNA, the CDR3 is TGCAGCGTTGGGGGCAGGGGGAAGCAGTACTTC. Protein: CSVGGRGKQYF.